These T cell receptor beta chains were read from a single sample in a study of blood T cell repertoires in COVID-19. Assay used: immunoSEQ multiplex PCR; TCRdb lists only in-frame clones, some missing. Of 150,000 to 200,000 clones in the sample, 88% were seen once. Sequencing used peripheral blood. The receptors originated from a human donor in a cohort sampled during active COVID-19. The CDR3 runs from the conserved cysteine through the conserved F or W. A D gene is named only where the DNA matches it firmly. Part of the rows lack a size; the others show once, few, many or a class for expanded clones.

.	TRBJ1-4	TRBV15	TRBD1	CATSRATGGWEKLFF	TGTGCCACCAGCAGGGCGACAGGGGGATGGGAAAAACTGTTTTTT
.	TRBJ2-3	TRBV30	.	CAWSVGGSGTDTQYF	TGTGCCTGGAGTGTAGGGGGTTCCGGCACAGATACGCAGTATTTT
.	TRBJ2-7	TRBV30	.	CAWSVYPAGSYEQYF	TGTGCCTGGAGTGTATACCCCGCAGGCTCCTACGAGCAGTACTTC
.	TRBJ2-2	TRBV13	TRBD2	CASSQGLAGNTGELFF	TGTGCCAGCAGCCAGGGACTAGCGGGGAACACCGGGGAGCTGTTTTTT
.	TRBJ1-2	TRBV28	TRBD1	CASSAQGNYGYTF	TGTGCCAGCAGCGCACAGGGGAACTATGGCTACACCTTC
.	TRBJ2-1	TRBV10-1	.	CASSAQEREQQFF	TGCGCCAGCAGTGCCCAGGAAAGAGAACAGCAGTTCTTC
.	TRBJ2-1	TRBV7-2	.	CASRKKGQRARSSYNEQFF	TGTGCCAGCAGGAAAAAAGGCCAGCGGGCCAGGAGCTCCTACAATGAGCAGTTCTTC
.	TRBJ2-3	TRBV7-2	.	CASSYTTSYTDTQYF	TGTGCCAGCAGCTATACGACTAGTTACACAGATACGCAGTATTTT
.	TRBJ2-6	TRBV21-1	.	CASSNWTVSGANVLTF	TGTGCCAGCAGCAATTGGACAGTTTCTGGGGCCAACGTCCTGACTTTC
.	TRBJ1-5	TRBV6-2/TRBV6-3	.	CASSYSGTLSNQPQHF	TGTGCCAGCAGTTACTCCGGGACACTTAGCAATCAGCCCCAGCATTTT
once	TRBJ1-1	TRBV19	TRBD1	CASRGQFEAFF	TGTGCCAGCAGGGGACAGTTTGAAGCTTTCTTT
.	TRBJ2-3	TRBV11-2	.	CASSLGETYTDTQYF	TGTGCCAGCAGCTTAGGGGAGACTTACACAGATACGCAGTATTTT
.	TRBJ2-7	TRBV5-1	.	CASSLNPPMAEQYF	TGCGCCAGCAGCTTGAACCCCCCGATGGCCGAGCAGTACTTC
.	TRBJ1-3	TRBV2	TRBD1	CASSGGQLGNTIYF	TGTGCCAGCAGTGGGGGACAGCTCGGAAACACCATATATTTT
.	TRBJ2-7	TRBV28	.	CASSNYYEQYF	TGTGCCAGCAGCAACTACTACGAGCAGTACTTC
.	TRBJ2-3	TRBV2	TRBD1	CASSYNRGSTDTQYF	TGTGCCAGCAGTTACAACAGGGGAAGCACAGATACGCAGTATTTT
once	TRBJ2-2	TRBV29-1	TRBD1	CSASSGTANTGELFF	TGCAGCGCTTCTTCCGGGACAGCGAACACCGGGGAGCTGTTTTTT
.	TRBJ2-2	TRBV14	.	CASSQVGKNTGELFF	TGTGCCAGCAGCCAAGTGGGCAAGAACACCGGGGAGCTGTTTTTT
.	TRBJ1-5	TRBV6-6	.	CASSQDGQNQPQHF	TGTGCCAGCAGCCAAGACGGACAGAATCAGCCCCAGCATTTT
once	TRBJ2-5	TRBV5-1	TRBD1	CASSLVPGGGGETQYF	TGCGCCAGCAGCTTGGTCCCAGGGGGCGGAGGAGAGACCCAGTACTTC
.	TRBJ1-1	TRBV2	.	CASSFGQLNTEAFF	TGTGCCAGCAGTTTTGGACAGTTGAACACTGAAGCTTTCTTT
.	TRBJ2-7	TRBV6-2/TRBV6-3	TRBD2	CASSAISGGPYEQYF	TGTGCCAGCAGCGCGATTAGCGGGGGGCCTTACGAGCAGTACTTC
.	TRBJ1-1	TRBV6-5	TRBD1	CASRDRGGLKAFF	TGTGCCAGCAGAGACAGGGGGGGATTGAAAGCTTTCTTT
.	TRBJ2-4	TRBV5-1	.	CASSSAGHPENIQYF	TGCGCCAGCAGCTCAGCGGGACATCCCGAGAACATTCAGTACTTC
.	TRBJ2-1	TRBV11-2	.	CASSSTGSYNEQFF	TGTGCCAGCAGCTCGACTGGCTCCTACAATGAGCAGTTCTTC
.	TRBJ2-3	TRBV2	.	CASSEGGLFIDTQYF	TGTGCCAGCAGTGAGGGGGGTCTATTTATTGATACGCAGTATTTT
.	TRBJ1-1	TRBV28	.	CASSPPGGLVTEAFF	TGTGCCAGCAGCCCCCCCGGGGGGCTTGTGACTGAAGCTTTCTTT
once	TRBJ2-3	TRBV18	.	CASSPPFATDTQYF	TGTGCCAGCTCACCACCCTTCGCGACAGATACGCAGTATTTT